This entry lists 7 T cell receptor beta chains sequenced from one sample in a study of chronic HIV infection and antiretroviral therapy. TCRdb re-called the 5' RACE reads through MiXCR, storing one row per CDR3 protein. The sample comprises approximately 30,000 distinct CDR3 sequences, about 8.6% of which are singletons, and about 2.5% rests with the top ten. The sequenced sample was peripheral blood. The receptors shown here come from an adult who had HIV and had not received antiretroviral therapy, or was an uninfected healthy control (not recorded which).

The rearrangement uses TRBV29-1 and TRBJ2-2; perhaps TRBD1 as D (6 bases). Between the trimmed V and J ends, which lost 7 bases and 2 bases, there was a span of 11 bases. The length of the CDR3 is 13 residues. Per the germline V gene, CDR1 is SQVTM and CDR2 is ANQGSEA. CDR3 sequence reads: CSGWTANTGELFF. The CDR3 DNA is TGCAGCGGTTGGACAGCCAACACCGGGGAGCTGTTTTTT.

This clonotype appeared a few times. This sequence joins TRBV15 and TRBJ1-6, with D uncertain. Germline V gene lookup returns CDR1 LNHNV and CDR2 YYDKDF (reference sequence). V shed 5 bases and J shed 7 bases, with 6 bases lying between them. This CDR3 region has 12 residues. CDR3 loop: CATSPGNSPLHF. CDR3 bases: TGTGCCACCAGCCCGGGGAATTCACCCCTCCACTTT.

Of note for this clonotype: A read error is possible here, since a much larger clone lies one base away. The V call is TRBV18, the J call TRBJ2-2; perhaps D is TRBD1 or TRBD2 (6 bases each). This CDR3 spans 17 amino acids. Germline V lookup: CDR1 KGHSH, CDR2 LQKENI. The CDR3: CASSPLTGKSGTGGLFF. CDR3 in DNA: TGTGCCAGCTCACCGCTTACAGGGAAGTCGGGGACCGGGGGGCTGTTTTTT.

This clonotype was seen many times. This rearrangement joins TRBV2 to TRBJ1-1, with D perhaps TRBD1 (5 bases). Germline V CDR1 and CDR2: SNHLY, FYNNEI. The V end was cut by 5 bases, the J end by 2 bases, with 9 bases between. The CDR3 sequence is 13 residues long. The CDR3 DNA reads as TGTGCCAGCAGTTCGGACACAAACACTGAAGCTTTCTTT. Translation gives CASSSDTNTEAFF. The entire variable domain, with the rest obtained from reference TRBV2 and TRBJ1-1, is as follows: EPEVTQTPSHQVTQMGQEVILRCVPISNHLYFYWYRQILGQKVEFLVSFYNNEISEKSEIFDDQFSVERPDGSNFTLKIRSTKLEDSAMYFCASSSDTNTEAFFGQGTRLTVV.

This clonotype appeared many times. This sequence joins TRBV6-2 or TRBV6-3 and TRBJ2-7; D uncertain. The CDR3 spans 15 residues. The V gene lost 0 bases and the J gene lost 5 bases, with 14 bases spanning the gap. Looked up from germline, CDR1 is MNHEY and CDR2 is SVGEGT. The CDR3 DNA sequence: TGTGCCAGCAGTTACTCGGTGGCAGGATTTGACGAGCAGTACTTC. Translation gives CASSYSVAGFDEQYF.

This chain uses TRBV30 with TRBJ1-1; 7 bases match TRBD1. The CDR3 has 13 residues. After removal of 3 bases from V and 6 bases from J, the junction contained 7 bases not matched to a gene. From germline, CDR1 is GTSNPN and CDR2 SVGIG (reference sequence). The CDR3 DNA reads TGTGCCTGGAGCCCAGACAGGGTGGCTGAAGCTTTCTTT. Translation: CAWSPDRVAEAFF. Full variable domain (rest looked up from reference TRBV30 and TRBJ1-1): SQTIHQWPATLVQPVGSPLSLECTVEGTSNPNLYWYRQAAGRGLQLLFYSVGIGQISSEVPQNLSASRPQDRQFILSSKKLLLSDSGFYLCAWSPDRVAEAFFGQGTRLTVV.

The chain is built from TRBV20-1 and TRBJ2-3; a weak D match, TRBD2 (5 bases). The CDR3 is 16 residues long. The V end lost 4 bases, the J end lost 5 bases, and 22 bases lay between the germline ends. Germline lookup yields CDR1 DFQATT and CDR2 SNEGSKA (reference sequence). CDR3 bases: TGCAGTGCTAACCCCGTAGATCCGGGGAAGGAAGATACGCAGTATTTT. Protein product: CSANPVDPGKEDTQYF.